The 19 T cell receptor beta chains listed next were all sequenced from one sample in a study of monozygotic twins with cystic fibrosis. Sequencing used immunoSEQ multiplex PCR; TCRdb keeps in-frame clones, though not all of them. The sample carries approximately 21,000 clones, around nine tenths recorded once. The specimen was blood. All receptors come from a woman in her 30s with cystic fibrosis.

The J gene is TRBJ2-7, the V gene TRBV19; TRBD1 agrees at 9 bases. This CDR3 comprises 12 residues. Germline V CDR1 and CDR2: LNHDA, SQIVND (reference sequence). Trimming removed 10 bases from V and 3 bases from J; junction bases left unmatched: 4. The CDR3 sequence: CATGDRVYEQYF. The CDR3 nucleotides are TGTGCCACCGGGGACAGGGTCTACGAGCAGTACTTC.

This chain joins TRBV2 and TRBJ1-5; the D gene is possibly TRBD1 (6 bases). CDR3 length equals 14 residues. With 7 bases removed from V and 3 bases from J, the gap between germline ends came to 13 bases. CDR1 is SNHLY and CDR2 is FYNNEI in the germline V gene. The CDR3 reads CASTPDSPNQPQHF. In nucleotides, the CDR3 is TGTGCCAGCACCCCGGACAGTCCCAATCAGCCCCAGCATTTT.

This clone has just one count. The chain uses TRBV2 and TRBJ2-3; 11 nucleotides match TRBD2. CDR3 length equals 19 residues. From germline, CDR1 is SNHLY and CDR2 FYNNEI. J was trimmed by 3 bases and V by 5 bases; bases with no gene match: 16. CDR3 nucleotide sequence: TGTGCCAGCAGTCTGCTAGCGGGGGGCCAAAGCAACCCAACAGATACGCAGTATTTT. Its translation is CASSLLAGGQSNPTDTQYF.

This chain uses TRBV5-1 with TRBJ1-1, with D hard to call. This CDR3 is 15 amino acids long. Germline V lookup: CDR1 SGHRS, CDR2 YFSETQ. V was clipped by 2 bases and J by 1 base, with 12 bases between them. The CDR3 protein is CASSFDGSQNTEAFF. The CDR3 DNA reads as TGCGCCAGCAGCTTCGATGGCAGCCAGAACACTGAAGCTTTCTTT. The entire variable domain, with the rest obtained from reference TRBV5-1 and TRBJ1-1, is as follows: KAGVTQTPRYLIKTRGQQVTLSCSPISGHRSVSWYQQTPGQGLQFLFEYFSETQRNKGNFPGRFSGRQFSNSRSEMNVSTLELGDSALYLCASSFDGSQNTEAFFGQGTRLTVV.

The V call is TRBV11-2, the J call TRBJ2-7, with 7 bases that match TRBD1. This CDR3 has 14 amino acids. Germline values: CDR1 SGHAT, CDR2 FQNNGV. Losses at the gene ends were 1 base for V and 2 bases for J; bases not matched to a gene: 2. The CDR3 coding sequence is TGTGCCAGCAGCTTAGGGACAGGCACCTACGAGCAGTACTTC. This gives the protein CASSLGTGTYEQYF.

V and J are TRBV19 and TRBJ2-5; 10 bases fit TRBD1. The CDR3 runs to 14 residues. Germline-derived CDR1 and CDR2 are LNHDA and SQIVND (reference sequence). The ends lost 5 bases at V and 5 bases at J; junction bases unmatched: 5. CDR3 nucleotide sequence: TGTGCCAGTAGTTCGACAGGGGGCAGGGAGACCCAGTACTTC. This encodes CASSSTGGRETQYF.

This clone was detected only a few times. The rearrangement uses TRBV30 and TRBJ1-5; D is unclear. This CDR3 is 14 amino acids long. The ends were cut back, 0 bases at V and 5 bases at J, with 11 bases in the middle. CDR1 is GTSNPN and CDR2 is SVGIG in the germline V gene (reference sequence). CDR3: CAWSVLGADQPQHF. As DNA, the CDR3 is TGTGCCTGGAGTGTACTAGGAGCCGATCAGCCCCAGCATTTT.

This chain connects TRBV30 to TRBJ2-2; D ambiguous. CDR1 and CDR2 from the germline V gene are GTSNPN and SVGIG (reference sequence). The CDR3 spans 13 residues. The ends were cut back, 6 bases at V and 6 bases at J, with 14 bases in the middle. CDR3: CACDIGHSGELFF. The DNA for the CDR3 is TGTGCCTGCGATATTGGCCATTCCGGGGAGCTGTTTTTT.

The V call is TRBV2, the J call TRBJ2-7; unclear D gene. Germline V CDR1 and CDR2: SNHLY, FYNNEI. This CDR3 spans 11 amino acids. V lost 5 bases and J 4 bases, leaving 6 bases between the germline ends. The CDR3 protein is CASSYLYEQYF. In nucleotides, the CDR3 is TGTGCCAGCAGTTATCTGTACGAGCAGTACTTC.

This rearrangement joins TRBV5-4 to TRBJ1-2; 9 bases match TRBD1. The CDR3 covers 14 residues. The trim removed 5 bases at V and 5 bases at J, leaving 7 bases unmatched. The V gene's germline CDR1 is SGHNT and CDR2 YYREEE (reference sequence). The CDR3 DNA sequence: TGTGCCAGCAGAGGGACAGGGTGGGATTATGGCTACACCTTC. Translated, it gives CASRGTGWDYGYTF.

V gene TRBV13 combines with J gene TRBJ2-1; 8 bases are a match to TRBD2. The J segment lost 1 base and the V segment lost 1 base, leaving 6 bases of the junction unmatched. The CDR3 length is 17 residues. In germline, CDR1 is PRHDT, CDR2 FYEKMQ (reference sequence). The CDR3 spells CASSLVSAGGSYNEQFF. The CDR3 coding sequence is TGTGCCAGCAGCTTAGTCTCGGCGGGGGGTTCCTACAATGAGCAGTTCTTC.

The chain combines TRBV5-5 with TRBJ2-3; no clear D. This CDR3 comprises 16 residues. Per germline, CDR1 SGHKS and CDR2 YYEKEE (reference sequence). V lost 2 bases to trimming and J lost 3 bases, with 16 bases between them. Here the CDR3 DNA reads TGTGCCAGCAGCTTCAGACCCACTTTTCTGACAGATACGCAGTATTTT. Its protein product is CASSFRPTFLTDTQYF.

V usage is TRBV9 and J usage is TRBJ1-4, with 9 bases matching TRBD1. Germline V gene lookup returns CDR1 SGDLS and CDR2 YYNGEE. V was clipped by 4 bases and J by 7 bases; unmatched bases: 8. CDR3 size: 15 residues. In DNA, the CDR3 is TGTGCCAGCAGCTGGACAGGGGTAGGTGGTGAAAAACTGTTTTTT. Its translation is CASSWTGVGGEKLFF.

The chain employs TRBV19 and TRBJ1-3; no reliable D call. V was pared by 6 bases and J by 1 base, with 7 bases between. The germline V gene has CDR1 LNHDA and CDR2 SQIVND (reference sequence). The CDR3 totals 13 residues. The CDR3 reads CASRMISGNTIYF. DNA of the CDR3: TGTGCCAGTAGAATGATTTCTGGAAACACCATATATTTT. The entire variable domain, with the rest obtained from reference TRBV19 and TRBJ1-3, is as follows: DGGITQSPKYLFRKEGQNVTLSCEQNLNHDAMYWYRQDPGQGLRLIYYSQIVNDFQKGDIAEGYSVSREKKESFPLTVTSAQKNPTAFYLCASRMISGNTIYFGEGSWLTVV.

The V and J genes are TRBV6-1 and TRBJ2-3; 8 nucleotides line up with TRBD2. This CDR3 contains 15 residues. V dropped 5 bases and J dropped 2; count of bases not matched to a gene: 6. CDR1 MNHNS and CDR2 SASEGT come from the germline V gene. This chain's CDR3 is CASSPGGSNTDTQYF. The CDR3 DNA reads as TGTGCCAGCAGTCCGGGGGGGAGCAACACAGATACGCAGTATTTT.

This chain links TRBV4-1 with TRBJ2-1; 16 nucleotides line up with TRBD2. The CDR3 spans 20 residues. Trimming cost V 4 bases and J 3 bases; bases outside gene matches: 12. The V gene's germline CDR1 is MGHRA and CDR2 YSYEKL. CDR3 bases: TGCGCCAGCAGCCGCCCCCCCGGGACTAGCGGGGGGGCCGACTACAATGAGCAGTTCTTC. Translated, it gives CASSRPPGTSGGADYNEQFF.

The chain has TRBV6-1 and TRBJ2-1; D is uncertain. The CDR3 runs 12 residues. In germline, CDR1 is MNHNS, CDR2 SASEGT. V lost 1 base and J 7 bases, leaving 5 bases between the germline ends. The CDR3 here is CASSEDRNEQFF. Written as DNA, the CDR3 is TGTGCCAGCAGTGAAGACAGAAATGAGCAGTTCTTC.

This sequence joins TRBV7-9 and TRBJ2-2; no clear D. Germline CDR1 reads SEHNR; CDR2 reads FQNEAQ (reference sequence). V was shortened by 8 bases and J by 2 bases, with 15 bases between the two germline ends. The CDR3 runs to 15 residues. CDR3 in amino acids: CASSLEPLNTGELFF. CDR3 in DNA: TGTGCCAGCTCCTTGGAACCCCTTAACACCGGGGAGCTGTTTTTT.

V gene TRBV10-3 combines with J gene TRBJ1-1, with TRBD1 identical over 8 bases. The V gene end was trimmed by 0 bases and the J gene end by 3 bases; junction bases not matched to a gene: 6. This CDR3 comprises 16 residues. Germline-derived CDR1 and CDR2 are ENHRY and SYGVKD. The CDR3 loop reads CAISESLQGADTEAFF. The CDR3 DNA follows: TGTGCCATCAGTGAGTCCCTCCAGGGGGCAGACACTGAAGCTTTCTTT.